This T cell receptor beta chain came from a study of blood T cell repertoires in COVID-19. Across the whole study: COVID-19 samples, acute and convalescent, were from the United States, Italy and Spain.

This CDR3 has 14 residues. V lost 8 bases and J lost 7; bases outside the gene matches: 8. Per the germline V gene, CDR1 is MNHNY and CDR2 is SVGAGI (reference sequence). Method: immunoSEQ multiplex PCR; TCRdb's copy keeps in-frame clones and lacks some. The repertoire holds tens of thousands of clones, with around nine tenths as singletons. The material sequenced was peripheral blood. This sequence joins TRBV6-6 and TRBJ1-2; 12 nucleotides match TRBD1. The sequence came from a man aged 80 or over with active or convalescent COVID-19. This CDR3 is CASGTGGAYGGYTF. The DNA for the CDR3 is TGTGCCAGCGGGACAGGGGGCGCTTACGGTGGCTACACCTTC.